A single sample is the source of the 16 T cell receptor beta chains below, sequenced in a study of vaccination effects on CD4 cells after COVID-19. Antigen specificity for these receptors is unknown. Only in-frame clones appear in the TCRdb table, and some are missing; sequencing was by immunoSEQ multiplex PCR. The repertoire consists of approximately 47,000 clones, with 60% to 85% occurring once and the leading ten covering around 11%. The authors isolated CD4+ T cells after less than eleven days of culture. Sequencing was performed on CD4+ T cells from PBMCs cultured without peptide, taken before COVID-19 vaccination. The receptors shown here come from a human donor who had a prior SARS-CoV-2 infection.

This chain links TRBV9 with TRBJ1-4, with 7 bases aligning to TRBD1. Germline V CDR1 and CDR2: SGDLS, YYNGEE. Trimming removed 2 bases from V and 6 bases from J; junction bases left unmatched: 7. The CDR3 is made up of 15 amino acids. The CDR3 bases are TGTGCCAGCAGCGTTACAGGGGCCAGTTATGAAAAACTGTTTTTT. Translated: CASSVTGASYEKLFF.

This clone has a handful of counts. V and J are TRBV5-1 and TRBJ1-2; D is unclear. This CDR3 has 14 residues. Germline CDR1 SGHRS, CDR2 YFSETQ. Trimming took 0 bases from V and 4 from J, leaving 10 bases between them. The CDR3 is CASSLEGQAYGYTF. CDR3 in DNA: TGCGCCAGCAGCTTGGAGGGTCAGGCCTATGGCTACACCTTC.

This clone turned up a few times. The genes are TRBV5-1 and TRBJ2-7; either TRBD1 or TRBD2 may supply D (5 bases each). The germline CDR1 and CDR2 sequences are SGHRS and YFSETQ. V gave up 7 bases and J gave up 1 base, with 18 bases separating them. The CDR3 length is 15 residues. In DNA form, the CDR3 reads TGCGCCAGCTGCCCGGTGACAGAGGGGTCCTACGAGCAGTACTTC. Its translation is CASCPVTEGSYEQYF.

CDR3 sequence (DNA): TGTGCCAGCAGCGCCAGGCGGGCGAATGAGCAGTTCTTC. This codes for CASSARRANEQFF. The chain carries TRBV9 and TRBJ2-1; D is perhaps TRBD2 (5 bases). Germline V gene data show CDR1 as SGDLS and CDR2 as YYNGEE. This CDR3 is 13 amino acids long. V was clipped by 3 bases and J by 7 bases, with 11 bases between them. The complete variable domain, with remaining parts taken from reference TRBV9 and TRBJ2-1, reads DSGVTQTPKHLITATGQRVTLRCSPRSGDLSVYWYQQSLDQGLQFLIQYYNGEERAKGNILERFSAQQFPDLHSELNLSSLELGDSALYFCASSARRANEQFFGPGTRLTVL.

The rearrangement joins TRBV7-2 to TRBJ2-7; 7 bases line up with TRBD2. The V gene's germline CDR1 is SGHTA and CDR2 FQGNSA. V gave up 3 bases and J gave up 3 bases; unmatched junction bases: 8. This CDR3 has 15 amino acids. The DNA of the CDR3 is TGTGCCAGCAGCTTGGAACTTGGGGGGGGCTACGAGCAGTACTTC. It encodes CASSLELGGGYEQYF.

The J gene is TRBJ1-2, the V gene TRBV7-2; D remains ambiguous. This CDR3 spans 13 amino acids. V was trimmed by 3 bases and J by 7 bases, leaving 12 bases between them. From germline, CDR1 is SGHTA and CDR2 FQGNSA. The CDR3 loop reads CASSFSALGGYTF. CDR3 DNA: TGTGCCAGCAGCTTTAGCGCCCTCGGTGGCTACACCTTC.

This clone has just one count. CDR3 loop: CATGLAGARGETQYF. The DNA for the CDR3 is TGTGCCACGGGGCTAGCGGGGGCGCGGGGGGAAACGCAGTATTTT. The rearrangement uses TRBV10-3 and TRBJ2-3, with 10 bases matching TRBD2. With V trimmed by 10 bases and J by 9 bases, 16 bases remained unmatched. The germline V gene encodes CDR1 ENHRY and CDR2 SYGVKD. CDR3 length: 15 amino acids.

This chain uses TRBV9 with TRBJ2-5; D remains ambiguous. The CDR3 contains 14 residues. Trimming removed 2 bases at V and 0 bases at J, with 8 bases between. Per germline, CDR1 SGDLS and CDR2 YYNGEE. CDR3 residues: CASSVGSYQETQYF. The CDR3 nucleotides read TGTGCCAGCAGCGTCGGCTCGTACCAAGAGACCCAGTACTTC.

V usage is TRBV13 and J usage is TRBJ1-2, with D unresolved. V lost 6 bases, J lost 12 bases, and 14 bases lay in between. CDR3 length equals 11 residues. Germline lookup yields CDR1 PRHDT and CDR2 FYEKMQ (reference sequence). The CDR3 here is CASRASGAHTF. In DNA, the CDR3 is TGTGCCAGCAGAGCATCAGGTGCCCACACCTTC.

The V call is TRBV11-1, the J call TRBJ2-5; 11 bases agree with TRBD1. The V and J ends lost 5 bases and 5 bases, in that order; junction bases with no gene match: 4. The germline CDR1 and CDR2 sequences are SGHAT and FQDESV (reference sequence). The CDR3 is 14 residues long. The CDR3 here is CASSPRDRGETQYF. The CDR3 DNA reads TGTGCCAGCAGCCCTCGGGACAGGGGGGAGACCCAGTACTTC.

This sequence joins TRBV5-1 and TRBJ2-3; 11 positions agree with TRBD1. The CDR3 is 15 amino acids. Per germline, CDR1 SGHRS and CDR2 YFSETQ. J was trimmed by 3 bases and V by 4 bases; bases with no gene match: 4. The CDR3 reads CASSPGTGGTDTQYF. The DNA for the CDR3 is TGCGCCAGCAGCCCAGGGACAGGGGGGACAGATACGCAGTATTTT.

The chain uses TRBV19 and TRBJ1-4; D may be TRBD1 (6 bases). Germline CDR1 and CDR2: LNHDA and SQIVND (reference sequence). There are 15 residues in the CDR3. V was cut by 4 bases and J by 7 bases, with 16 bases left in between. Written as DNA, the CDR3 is TGTGCCAGTAGTACACCCGGGGGGCGCGGTGAAAAACTGTTTTTT. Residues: CASSTPGGRGEKLFF.

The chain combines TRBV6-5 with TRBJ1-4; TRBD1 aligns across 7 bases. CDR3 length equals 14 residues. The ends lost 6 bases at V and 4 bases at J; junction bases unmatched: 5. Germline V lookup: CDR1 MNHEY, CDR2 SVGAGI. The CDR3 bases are TGTGCCAGCAGCACGACAGGGAATAATGAAAAACTGTTTTTT. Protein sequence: CASSTTGNNEKLFF.

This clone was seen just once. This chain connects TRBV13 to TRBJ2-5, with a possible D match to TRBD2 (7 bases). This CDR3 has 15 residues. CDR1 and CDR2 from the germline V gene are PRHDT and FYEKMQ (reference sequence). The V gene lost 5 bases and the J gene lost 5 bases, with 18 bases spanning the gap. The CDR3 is CASSEGGRVLETQYF. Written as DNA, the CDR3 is TGTGCCAGCAGCGAGGGGGGGCGGGTCCTGGAGACCCAGTACTTC.

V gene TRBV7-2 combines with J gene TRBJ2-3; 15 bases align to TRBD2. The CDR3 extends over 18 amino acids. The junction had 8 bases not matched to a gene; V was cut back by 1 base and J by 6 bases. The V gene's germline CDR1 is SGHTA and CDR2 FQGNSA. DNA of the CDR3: TGTGCCAGCAGCTTAGTAAGCTGGGGACTAGCGGGGGGCGATACGCAGTATTTT. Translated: CASSLVSWGLAGGDTQYF.

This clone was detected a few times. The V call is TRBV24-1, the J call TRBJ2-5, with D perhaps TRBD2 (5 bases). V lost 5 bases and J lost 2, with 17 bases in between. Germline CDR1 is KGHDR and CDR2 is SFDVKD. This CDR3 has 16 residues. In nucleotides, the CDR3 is TGTGCCACCAGTGCCAATACACGGGAACCACAAGAGACCCAGTACTTC. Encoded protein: CATSANTREPQETQYF.